This TCR beta chain was captured in a study of siplizumab effects on memory and regulatory T cells. Study outcomes and limitations: Unstimulated subset assignment was obtained for only a minor fraction of alloreactive clones.

This clone was observed a single time. What it binds is unknown. Looked up from germline, CDR1 is LNHDA and CDR2 is SQIVND (reference sequence). CDR3 length: 14 residues. Trimming removed 6 bases from V and 1 base from J; junction bases left unmatched: 3. Data came from immunoSEQ multiplex PCR; TCRdb stores just in-frame clones and leaves some out. The data contain some 96,000 clones, 94% of them singletons. J is TRBJ2-3 and V is TRBV19; 8 bases are shared with TRBD1. The sequencing input was non-Treg CD4+ T cells sorted from blood. The clonotype comes from a human donor in good health. CDR3 sequence reads: CASRLTGGTDTQYF. For the CDR3, the DNA is TGTGCCAGTAGATTGACAGGGGGCACAGATACGCAGTATTTT.